Reported below is one T cell receptor (beta chain). This receptor's antigen is unknown. The record has no base qualities; no much larger clone is one base away. This specimen belongs to a study of response to subunit inactivated influenza vaccine (dated by TCRdb to 2017 to 2018). In the study overall: Deep quantitative profiling of the T cell receptor repertoire was used in the study to follow responses to a trivalent subunit inactivated influenza vaccine.

Libraries were built with RT-PCR. This sample was sequenced with an Illumina HiSeq 2500. TCRdb reprocessing: public reads trimmed at Q25 with fastp, clones called with MiXCR, in-frame beta chains kept. Under each unique CDR3 protein, matching rows form one entry showing the most common genes and DNA. Here the sample has hundreds of thousands of distinct CDR3 sequences; around 11% occur a single time. Clones ranked in the top ten supply about 11% of the sample. On the study overall, not on this receptor specifically: It was suggested by the authors that each seasonal influenza vaccination may recruit only a limited number of new T cells.

In the germline V gene, CDR1 corresponds to SQVTM and CDR2 to ANQGSEA. Inclusive of the bounding cysteine and phenylalanine, the CDR3 is 12 residues long. The only DNA kept is the CDR3, 36 bases in frame from the first base. V is clipped by 4 bases and J by 3 bases, and the sequence between their germline boundaries is 10 bases long. The same data also went into a second study, on T cells expressing NK-cell markers. Looking at the second paper: 5'RACE template switching, by which a universal primer site and unique molecular identifiers were added, was used to make TCR beta cDNA libraries. In sorted CD3+CD56+NKG2C+, CD3+CD56+NKG2C- and CD3+CD56-NKG2C+ T-cell subsets from several donors, TCR beta-chain repertoires were profiled. Most of the eight sequenced donors were HCMV-seropositive and one was HCMV-seronegative. To restrict sorting to alphabetaTCR-expressing T cells, an anti-gammadeltaTCR antibody was added in several experiments. In six donors, the dominant CD3+CD56+NKG2C+ clonotypes ranked among the top 10 CD8+ clonotypes, making up roughly 1.0-7.5% of CD8+ T cells. Those dominant clonotypes were again the most abundant among CD3+CD56-NKG2C+ cells in a handful of donors, at about 25-60.1%. Whether the expanded NKG2C-expressing T cell clones were specific for HCMV antigens was left unclear. The study sequenced eight donors, all healthy volunteers chosen at random: three men and five women. To determine HCMV serostatus, a commercial ELISA kit was used to detect HCMV-specific IgG in serum. Ficoll density gradient centrifugation was used to isolate peripheral blood mononuclear cells from blood. Bulk peripheral blood T-cell repertoires were additionally sequenced from unsorted PBMC for 5 or 6 donors. cDNA synthesis was primed from the TCR beta constant segment and was followed by two successive PCR amplification steps. Illumina HiSeq 2000/2500, MiSeq or NextSeq was used to sequence libraries as 2 x 150 bp reads. MIGEC was used to demultiplex reads and group the reads by UMI, and MiTCR was used to assemble and quantify clonotypes. Only TCR cDNA sequences supported by at least two reads were kept to exclude erroneous sequences. The tcR package was used for downstream repertoire analysis, and clonotypes were matched across fractions by CDR3 nucleotide sequence plus V segment. VDJmatch was used to annotate antigen specificity against VDJdb, with one amino acid substitution in CDR3 permitted.

The receptor's source is a man over 45 who received an inactivated influenza vaccine. Donor details come from another sample of the same person, matched by shared clones. The sample in question was PBMCs from blood, obtained on the day of vaccination. The V gene is TRBV29-1 and the J gene is TRBJ2-7, with the D segment possibly TRBD1 or TRBD2, each aligning over 5 bases. The CDR3 protein is CSVGDGFYEQYF. The nucleotide sequence is given as TGCAGCGTTGGGGACGGATTCTACGAGCAGTACTTC.